This entry is about one T cell receptor (beta chain). This clonotype was detected a few times. Its antigen target is currently unknown. No much larger clonotype is one base removed from it; base qualities were not supplied. This specimen belongs to a study of molecular identifiers for immune sequencing clone quantification (dated by TCRdb to the late 2010s). Regarding the complete study: For a replicate experiment, RNA from 20,000 or 100,000 naive CD8 T cells was divided into five aliquots, and four of the five aliquots were sequenced. CD8 T cells were used in a methods study to benchmark molecular-identifier clustering-based TCR repertoire sequencing (MIDCIRS) and TCR RNA copy counting.

Libraries of naive CD8 T cells were built from about 20,000 to 1,000,000 sorted cells, with 10%, 30% or 50% of the purified RNA used. Naive CD8 T cells were FACS-sorted as CD8+CD4-CCR7+CD45RA+ on a BD FACSAria II into RLT Plus buffer. Detection sensitivity was tested by spiking Jurkat RNA equal to roughly nine TCR copies' worth into samples containing roughly 19,000-1,000,000 naive CD8 T cells. Enrichment of CD8 T cells was performed with RosetteSep CD8+ T Cell Enrichment Cocktail and Ficoll-Paque, after which ACK red cell lysis was carried out. The CDR3, from cysteine to phenylalanine, totals 14 residues. The kept DNA is CDR3 alone, 42 bases in frame from the first base. The germline V gene (reference sequence) sets CDR1 to GTSNPN and CDR2 to SVGIG. V and J lose 5 bases and 0 bases, and a span of 11 bases separates them. Preparation of the library involved PCR. TCRdb names Illumina HiSeq 4000 as the instrument used. Preparation of bulk TCR libraries followed a previously described approach, with the TCR primers listed in Table S5. Purification of total RNA was performed with the Qiagen AllPrep DNA/RNA kit. Before analysis, reads from multiple sequencing runs of one library were combined. The paper's processing steps were these. Only reads with exact TCR constant sequence were kept, trimmed to 150 nt, and grouped by their 12-nt molecular barcodes. Within each barcode group, reads were sub-clustered at a 15% Levenshtein threshold, and quality-weighted consensus sequences were built per RNA molecule. Non-functional sequences were excluded, and lower-count sequences lying one edit away from another sequence were also excluded. Based on fitting two negative binomial distributions, any barcode sub-cluster with under 20% of the maximum read count was discarded. TCRdb ran its own pipeline on the public reads, namely fastp trimming at Q25 and MiXCR clone calling, and kept in-frame beta chains. Rows are combined by CDR3 protein, so each entry shows the most common genes and DNA. These V and J calls derive from TCRdb rather than the authors' analysis. For this sample there are under 600,000 distinct CDR3 sequences; about 21% appear just once. Together, the top ten hold around 0.86% of the sample.

Overall study results and their limits: When barcode sub-clustering was not used, chimeric consensus sequences inflated TCR diversity, with chimeras reaching as high as 47%. The naive libraries included spiked-in Jurkat TCR RNA (10 copies' worth), and this RNA is not part of the donor repertoire. Modeling gave roughly 2.9 recovered TCR RNA copies per cell versus around 10 by digital PCR, implying approximately 32% capture efficiency. Even against a background of about a million naive CD8 T cells, spiked-in Jurkat TCR RNA amounting to a single cell's worth was reported to be detectable. Identical TCR molecules sharing a barcode could cause highly expanded clone sizes to be underestimated. Clones above 20 RNA copies held over 97% of molecules in CMV-specific effector cells but under 1% in naive cells.

The sequence was collected from a human donor in good health. Some libraries in this study had Jurkat cell RNA spiked in. The rearranged chain carries TRBV30 and TRBJ1-5; perhaps TRBD1 is the D gene, with 5 bases matching. Source material: naive CD8+ T cells from blood, with Jurkat cell RNA spiked in. The sample's cell subset or site label, in plain terms: FACS-sorted CD8+CD4-CCR7+CD45RA+ naive T cells. Here the CDR3 is given as CAWGPGNSNQPQHF. Read as DNA, the sequence is TGTGCCTGGGGTCCAGGGAATAGCAATCAGCCCCAGCATTTT.